Following are 30 T cell receptor beta chains from one sample sequenced in a study of shared clonotypes between healthy human individuals. Assay: immunoSEQ multiplex PCR; the TCRdb copy retains only in-frame clones and omits some. The sample records some 700,000 clones, around 91% being singletons. Sample: memory CD8+ T cells from PBMCs. The subset is: CD45RO+ cells pooled with CCR7-negative TemRA cells. These receptors all stem from a man aged 18 to 30 in good health. Some clones in this sample may be carry-over from other donors' samples.

This rearrangement joins TRBV10-3 to TRBJ1-1; D remains unclear. Between the trimmed V and J ends, which lost 8 bases and 1 base, there was a span of 14 bases. This CDR3 has 14 residues. CDR1 and CDR2 from the germline V gene are ENHRY and SYGVKD. The CDR3 here is CAILVRTSNTEAFF. CDR3 in DNA: TGTGCCATCTTGGTCAGGACCTCGAACACTGAAGCTTTCTTT.

The V call is TRBV7-6, the J call TRBJ2-7; 9 bases map to TRBD2. The germline gives CDR1 SGHVS, CDR2 FNYEAQ. Trimming took 2 bases from V and 5 from J; bases not matched to a gene: 13. The CDR3 sequence is 17 residues long. This CDR3 is CASSLKPAGGIMDEQYF. In DNA, the CDR3 is TGTGCCAGCAGCTTAAAGCCAGCGGGAGGAATAATGGACGAGCAGTACTTC.

This rearrangement joins TRBV29-1 to TRBJ1-1; 9 positions match TRBD1. This CDR3 contains 16 residues. In germline, CDR1 is SQVTM, CDR2 ANQGSEA. Trimming at V came to 4 bases and at J to 0 bases, leaving 9 bases not matched to a gene. CDR3 coding DNA: TGCAGCGTTGTCATCACCGGGACAGGGTTGAACACTGAAGCTTTCTTT. As protein: CSVVITGTGLNTEAFF.

The chain is built from TRBV5-1 and TRBJ2-7, with D perhaps assigned TRBD1 or TRBD2 (5 bases each). Germline CDR1 and CDR2: SGHRS and YFSETQ. Between the trimmed V and J ends, which lost 0 bases and 7 bases, there was a span of 17 bases. This CDR3 is built from 15 residues. DNA for the CDR3: TGCGCCAGCAGCTTGGCCGAGGGGCACCTGCTGGAGCAGTACTTC. This sequence encodes CASSLAEGHLLEQYF.

This chain links TRBV6-1 with TRBJ2-7; no reliable D call. The V and J ends lost 10 bases and 0 bases respectively, with 16 bases between them. The CDR3 sequence is 14 residues long. CDR1 is MNHNS and CDR2 is SASEGT in the germline V gene. This CDR3 is CAIEIWDPSYEQYF. The CDR3 nucleotides read TGTGCCATCGAAATCTGGGATCCCTCCTACGAGCAGTACTTC.

This chain links TRBV6-7 with TRBJ1-2, with 7 bases lining up with TRBD1. TRBV6-7 is reported as an ORF; its role is uncertain. The CDR3 loop spans 16 amino acids. V shed 0 bases and J 5 bases; nucleotides not matched to a gene: 9. CDR3 sequence (DNA): TGTGCCAGCAGTTACTCCGGGACAGTAAATAGGTATGGCTACACCTTC. Translating gives CASSYSGTVNRYGYTF.

This clone was seen just once. Within the sample, other DNA sequences also encode this same CDR3. The CDR3 protein is CASSLEVGTEAFF. DNA of the CDR3: TGTGCCAGCAGCTTGGAGGTGGGCACTGAAGCTTTCTTT. The J gene is TRBJ1-1, the V gene TRBV11-2, with D hard to call. Germline lookup yields CDR1 SGHAT and CDR2 FQNNGV. Between the trimmed V and J ends, which lost 3 bases and 4 bases, there was a span of 9 bases. There are 13 residues in the CDR3.

The chain uses TRBV9 and TRBJ2-2; tentative D call: TRBD2 (5 bases). With 4 bases removed from V and 1 base from J, the gap between germline ends came to 14 bases. This CDR3 region has 16 residues. Germline V gene data show CDR1 as SGDLS and CDR2 as YYNGEE. Written as DNA, the CDR3 is TGTGCCAGCAGCCCCGAAGGACTCCTGAACACCGGGGAGCTGTTTTTT. It codes for CASSPEGLLNTGELFF.

The CDR3 is CASSFGTYNEQFF. DNA for the CDR3: TGCGCCAGCAGCTTCGGAACCTACAATGAGCAGTTCTTC. The chain has TRBV5-1 and TRBJ2-1, with D hard to call. Germline assignment: CDR1 SGHRS and CDR2 YFSETQ. This CDR3 is built from 13 residues. Trimming stripped 2 bases from V and 2 bases from J, with 5 bases between.

The rearrangement uses TRBV29-1 and TRBJ2-3, with D tentatively TRBD1 (5 bases). The germline V gene encodes CDR1 SQVTM and CDR2 ANQGSEA. The ends were cut back, 3 bases at V and 2 bases at J, with 12 bases in the middle. The CDR3 totals 14 residues. CDR3 in amino acids: CSVEQGFSTDTQYF. Here the CDR3 DNA reads TGCAGCGTTGAGCAGGGATTTTCCACAGATACGCAGTATTTT.

This chain connects TRBV6-1 to TRBJ1-1; maybe TRBD1 (5 bases). From germline, CDR1 is MNHNS and CDR2 SASEGT. Trimming cost V 3 bases and J 7 bases, with 18 bases left between them. The CDR3 length is 15 residues. The CDR3 protein is CASSDLPGRFIEAFF. The CDR3 coding sequence is TGTGCCAGCAGTGATCTCCCGGGACGATTTATTGAAGCTTTCTTT.

As for this clone: A much larger clone is a single base away; this may be a read error. Additional DNA sequences in this sample encode the identical CDR3. The gene calls are TRBV6-1 and TRBJ1-1, with D perhaps matching TRBD1 (5 bases). CDR3 length equals 12 residues. Germline CDR1 and CDR2: MNHNS and SASEGT. Trimming took 10 bases from V and 8 from J, leaving 17 bases between them. Here the CDR3 DNA reads TGTGCCACCCGAAGGGCCGGGACCGAAGCTTTCTTT. Encoded protein: CATRRAGTEAFF.

The genes are TRBV19 and TRBJ2-3; TRBD2 matches at 16 bases. The V gene's germline CDR1 is LNHDA and CDR2 SQIVND (reference sequence). V dropped 4 bases and J dropped 3; count of bases not matched to a gene: 7. This CDR3 has 18 amino acids. The CDR3 region has the DNA TGTGCCAGTAGTACCGCCGGGACTAGCGGGAGGGGGACAGATACGCAGTATTTT. It yields the protein CASSTAGTSGRGTDTQYF.

V usage is TRBV9 and J usage is TRBJ1-5, with D maybe TRBD1 (6 bases). This CDR3 is built from 14 residues. Trimming removed 3 bases from V and 6 bases from J, with 13 bases in between. Germline V gene sequence: CDR1 SGDLS, CDR2 YYNGEE. The CDR3 protein is CASSAQGLGQPQHF. CDR3 DNA sequence: TGTGCCAGCAGCGCACAGGGACTGGGTCAGCCCCAGCATTTT.

This clone has more than one count but fewer than ten. The chain combines TRBV5-6 with TRBJ1-1; unclear D gene. The CDR3 runs 13 residues. V was trimmed by 4 bases and J by 6 bases, leaving 13 bases between them. Germline V gives CDR1 SGHDT, CDR2 YYEEEE. The CDR3 loop reads CASSQPIPPEAFF. CDR3 coding DNA: TGTGCCAGCAGCCAACCCATCCCCCCTGAAGCTTTCTTT.

The count of this clone is one. The CDR3 sequence: CASSPGQGPAGELFF. The CDR3, as DNA: TGTGCCAGCAGCCCTGGACAGGGTCCGGCCGGGGAGCTGTTTTTT. This chain joins TRBV5-6 and TRBJ2-2; 8 nucleotides line up with TRBD1. Trimming removed 4 bases from V and 6 bases from J; junction bases left unmatched: 8. Germline V gene lookup returns CDR1 SGHDT and CDR2 YYEEEE. This CDR3 spans 15 amino acids.

This sequence joins TRBV29-1 and TRBJ2-5; 8 bases align to TRBD1. The closer fit of TRBJ2-7 to the DNA end suggests the J call may be wrong. The V gene's germline CDR1 is SQVTM and CDR2 ANQGSEA. The CDR3 loop spans 13 amino acids. The DNA for the CDR3 is TGCAGCGTGAGGACAGGGAGGACCTACGAGCAGTACTTC. It translates to CSVRTGRTYEQYF.

The table lists this clone with a count of one. The V and J genes are TRBV7-9 and TRBJ2-7, with 7 nucleotides matching TRBD2. The CDR3 spans 15 residues. Per the germline V gene, CDR1 is SEHNR and CDR2 is FQNEAQ (reference sequence). The J segment lost 2 bases and the V segment lost 2 bases, leaving 6 bases of the junction unmatched. The CDR3 DNA is TGTGCCAGCAGCTTACACCCTAGCGGAACCTACGAGCAGTACTTC. Its translation: CASSLHPSGTYEQYF.

The table lists this clone with a count of one. The chain combines TRBV28 with TRBJ1-2; a possible D gene is TRBD1 (5 bases). Germline CDR1 MDHEN, CDR2 SYDVKM. The CDR3 consists of 13 residues. Deletions cut 3 bases from V and 4 bases from J, with 9 bases between. CDR3 residues: CASSFLGTYGYTF. The CDR3 region has the DNA TGTGCCAGCAGTTTTCTAGGGACCTATGGCTACACCTTC.

The gene calls are TRBV13 and TRBJ1-2; perhaps TRBD1 as D (5 bases). V lost 1 base and J lost 4, with 19 bases in between. Germline lookup yields CDR1 PRHDT and CDR2 FYEKMQ (reference sequence). The CDR3 contains 17 residues. CDR3: CASSLAGQPLLPYGYTF. Written as DNA, the CDR3 is TGTGCCAGCAGCTTAGCCGGACAACCTCTTCTTCCCTATGGCTACACCTTC.

The V call is TRBV18, the J call TRBJ1-2; D may be TRBD1 (5 bases). The CDR3 consists of 14 residues. Trimming left V 3 bases short and J 8 bases short, with 16 bases between. Germline CDR1 KGHSH, CDR2 LQKENI. CDR3 amino acids: CASSPMGGKEGYTF. The CDR3 coding sequence is TGTGCCAGCTCACCGATGGGGGGTAAGGAAGGCTACACCTTC. Together with reference TRBV18 and TRBJ1-2, the CDR3 gives the full variable domain: NAGVMQNPRHLVRRRGQEARLRCSPMKGHSHVYWYRQLPEEGLKFMVYLQKENIIDESGMPKERFSAEFPKEGPSILRIQQVVRGDSAAYFCASSPMGGKEGYTFGSGTRLTVV.

This clone occurred a few times. The V call is TRBV27, the J call TRBJ2-1, with 8 nucleotides matching TRBD1. There are 16 residues in the CDR3. Germline V gene data show CDR1 as MNHEY and CDR2 as SMNVEV (reference sequence). Trimming cost V 4 bases and J 0 bases; bases outside gene matches: 5. DNA for the CDR3: TGTGCCAGCAGTTCATGGACAGGGAGCTCCTACAATGAGCAGTTCTTC. It translates to CASSSWTGSSYNEQFF.

The chain uses TRBV23-1 and TRBJ1-2, with unresolved D. TRBV23-1 is classed as an ORF, of uncertain function. The CDR3 runs to 12 residues. Trimming took off 2 bases at V and 4 bases at J, with 5 bases between the two ends. Here the CDR3 reads CASSQQLYGYTF. CDR3 DNA: TGCGCCAGCAGTCAACAGCTCTATGGCTACACCTTC.

The rearrangement uses TRBV27 and TRBJ2-7, with TRBD1 matching over 7 bases. With V trimmed by 3 bases and J by 6 bases, 8 bases remained unmatched. Germline assignment: CDR1 MNHEY and CDR2 SMNVEV (reference sequence). The CDR3 loop spans 14 amino acids. CDR3 loop: CASSFSRQGFEQYF. The CDR3, as DNA: TGTGCCAGCAGTTTCTCCCGACAGGGATTCGAGCAGTACTTC.

To note about this clone: An end of the junction differs from the germline gene, which may be a read error. V gene TRBV27 combines with J gene TRBJ2-1; TRBD2 might be the D (7 bases). Germline CDR1 MNHEY, CDR2 SMNVEV (reference sequence). This CDR3 contains 16 residues. CDR3 loop: CASSVSGGPKQYEQFF. CDR3 nucleotide sequence: TGTGCCAGCAGTGTATCGGGGGGCCCAAAGCAGTATGAGCAGTTCTTC.

This clone was seen just once. The rearrangement uses TRBV6-5 and TRBJ1-1, with no clear D. The CDR3 sequence is 14 residues long. V was cut by 2 bases and J by 4 bases, with 11 bases left in between. Germline V lookup: CDR1 MNHEY, CDR2 SVGAGI. CDR3 protein: CASSYPTLCTEAFF. The CDR3 coding sequence is TGTGCCAGCAGTTACCCGACCCTCTGCACTGAAGCTTTCTTT.

This clone has a single count. This rearrangement joins TRBV28 to TRBJ2-7; unclear D gene. This CDR3 is 12 amino acids long. With 3 bases removed from V and 5 bases from J, the gap between germline ends came to 8 bases. Germline loops: CDR1 MDHEN, CDR2 SYDVKM. CDR3 in DNA: TGTGCCAGCAGTTTTACGAACAACGAGCAGTACTTC. Translated: CASSFTNNEQYF.

The chain has TRBV7-6 and TRBJ2-7, with TRBD2 as a possible D gene (6 bases). V lost 6 bases to trimming and J lost 0 bases, with 9 bases between them. The CDR3 spans 13 residues. Germline V gene lookup returns CDR1 SGHVS and CDR2 FNYEAQ. In DNA form, the CDR3 reads TGTGCCAGCAGTAGGGGAGGCTCCTACGAGCAGTACTTC. This translates into CASSRGGSYEQYF. Supplemented by reference TRBV7-6 and TRBJ2-7, the full variable domain reads GAGVSQSPRYKVTKRGQDVALRCDPISGHVSLYWYRQALGQGPEFLTYFNYEAQQDKSGLPNDRFSAERPEGSISTLTIQRTEQRDSAMYRCASSRGGSYEQYFGPGTRLTVT.

The chain recombines TRBV5-6 with TRBJ1-2; 9 positions match TRBD1. Trimming cost V 4 bases and J 1 base; bases outside gene matches: 5. Per the germline V gene, CDR1 is SGHDT and CDR2 is YYEEEE. There are 15 residues in the CDR3. CDR3 bases: TGTGCCAGCAGCCCGGGACAGGGATTTAACTATGGCTACACCTTC. Protein product: CASSPGQGFNYGYTF.

The J gene is TRBJ2-5, the V gene TRBV27, with a tentative D call TRBD1 (6 bases). CDR3 length equals 14 residues. Trimming shortened V by 6 bases and J by 2 bases, and 13 bases separated the two germline ends. From germline, CDR1 is MNHEY and CDR2 SMNVEV (reference sequence). Written as DNA, the CDR3 is TGTGCCAGCAGCCACAGGGCTGGGCAAGAGACCCAGTACTTC. It specifies CASSHRAGQETQYF.